This entry is about one TCR beta chain. Its matching antigen is unknown. The authors made TCR beta libraries by quantitative 5'-RACE with molecular barcodes. TCRdb fed the 5' RACE reads into MiXCR, producing one record per CDR3 protein. The sample has under 950,000 distinct CDR3 sequences; 15% to 20% are singletons. J was trimmed by 3 bases and V by 0 bases; bases with no gene match: 2. The CDR3 is made up of 17 amino acids. Germline CDR1 and CDR2: LGHNA and YNFKEQ. This record comes from a study of CD8 T cells in ankylosing spondylitis. Findings and caveats of the study: Ankylosing spondylitis blood seemed to carry a telltale TCR beta motif made of under 10 highly homologous variants.

Sequencing was carried out using blood, either unsorted or a sorted T cell fraction (not recorded which). The sequence was obtained from a male donor with ankylosing spondylitis. The V gene is TRBV4-2, the J gene TRBJ2-6, with 10 bases aligning to TRBD2. For the CDR3, the DNA is TGTGCCAGCAGCCAAGAATTAGCGGGGGGTGGGGCCAACGTCCTGACTTTC. It yields the protein CASSQELAGGGANVLTF.